These T cell receptor beta chains were read from a single sample in a study of CD8 T cells in ankylosing spondylitis. TCRdb reprocessed the 5' RACE reads with MiXCR, giving one entry per CDR3 protein. The sample holds 150,000 to 250,000 distinct CDR3 sequences, around 13% seen once. The material sequenced was blood, either unsorted or a sorted T cell fraction (not recorded which). Source of these receptors: a male donor with ankylosing spondylitis or in good health (not recorded which). The CDR3 runs from the conserved cysteine through the conserved F or W. D genes are given only for firm matches. Expanded clones get a size class; other rows say once, few or many, or leave the size out.

TRBV20-1,-,TRBJ2-7,-,CSATVVDRSSYEQYF,TGCAGTGCTACGGTCGTTGACCGCTCCTCCTACGAGCAGTACTTC
TRBV20-1,few,TRBJ2-5,-,CSARRLTGYRGPKETQYF,TGCAGTGCTCGGCGGCTTACAGGGTATAGGGGACCTAAAGAGACCCAGTACTTC
TRBV25-1,few,TRBJ1-1,TRBD1,CASRTGAEAFF,TGTGCCAGCCGAACAGGGGCTGAAGCTTTCTTT
TRBV15,-,TRBJ1-1,-,CATSRDRNDMNTEAFF,TGTGCCACCAGCAGAGATAGGAACGACATGAACACTGAAGCTTTCTTT
TRBV25-1,many,TRBJ2-2,-,CASSEPGLGTGELFF,TGTGCCAGCAGTGAGCCGGGACTGGGCACCGGGGAGCTGTTTTTT
TRBV27,few,TRBJ2-7,-,CASSEDSNPYEQYF,TGTGCCAGCAGTGAGGACAGCAATCCCTACGAGCAGTACTTC
TRBV27,many,TRBJ2-3,TRBD2,CASSLAGTDTQYF,TGTGCCAGCAGTCTAGCGGGAACTGATACGCAGTATTTT
TRBV4-1,few,TRBJ2-7,-,CASSQIQTGTYEQYF,TGCGCCAGCAGCCAAATCCAGACAGGGACTTACGAGCAGTACTTC
TRBV27,-,TRBJ2-5,TRBD2,CASRASGVQETQYF,TGTGCCAGCAGGGCTAGCGGGGTACAAGAGACCCAGTACTTC
TRBV12-3/TRBV12-4,few,TRBJ1-1,-,CASSLWGLNTEAFF,TGTGCCAGCAGCCTTTGGGGGCTGAACACTGAAGCTTTCTTT
TRBV4-2,few,TRBJ2-1,-,CASSNPSVVMNEQFF,TGTGCCAGCAGTAACCCCAGCGTAGTGATGAATGAGCAGTTCTTC
TRBV3-1,many,TRBJ1-2,-,CASSQDGGPWGYGYTF,TGTGCCAGCAGCCAAGATGGGGGACCCTGGGGGTATGGCTACACCTTC
TRBV3-1,many,TRBJ1-4,-,CASSQQGFHEKLFF,TGTGCCAGCAGTCAACAGGGATTTCATGAAAAACTGTTTTTT
TRBV11-1,-,TRBJ2-2,-,CASSWRDSTGTRWTGELFF,TGTGCCAGCAGCTGGCGAGACTCTACCGGGACACGGTGGACCGGGGAGCTGTTTTTT
TRBV27,few,TRBJ2-3,-,CASSLIAAPDTDTQYF,TGTGCCAGCAGTTTAATAGCGGCCCCCGACACAGATACGCAGTATTTT
TRBV29-1,many,TRBJ2-7,-,CSVRTKSSYEQYF,TGCAGCGTCAGGACTAAAAGCTCCTACGAGCAGTACTTC
TRBV5-4,-,TRBJ2-1,-,CASNPPGLPSYNEQFF,TGTGCCAGCAACCCCCCGGGGCTTCCCTCCTACAATGAGCAGTTCTTC
TRBV7-9,few,TRBJ2-7,TRBD1,CASSSPGTGMEEQYF,TGTGCCAGCAGCTCTCCCGGGACAGGGATGGAAGAGCAGTACTTC
TRBV27,-,TRBJ2-7,-,CASKDSYTYEQYF,TGTGCCAGCAAGGACAGTTATACCTACGAGCAGTACTTC
TRBV12-3/TRBV12-4,few,TRBJ1-1,-,CASSWAQNTEAFF,TGTGCCAGCAGCTGGGCCCAGAACACTGAAGCTTTCTTT
TRBV4-1,few,TRBJ2-1,-,CASRLNPQEYNEQFF,TGCGCCAGCAGGTTAAATCCACAGGAATACAATGAGCAGTTCTTC
TRBV4-1,few,TRBJ2-1,-,CASSQGGSFYNEQFF,TGCGCCAGCAGCCAAGGGGGAAGCTTCTACAATGAGCAGTTCTTC
TRBV27,few,TRBJ2-7,TRBD1,CASSGRQGASYEQYF,TGTGCCAGCAGTGGAAGACAGGGGGCATCCTACGAGCAGTACTTC
TRBV7-6,-,TRBJ2-1,-,CASSNGGPHNEQFF,TGTGCCAGCAGCAACGGGGGACCCCACAATGAGCAGTTCTTC
TRBV7-9,-,TRBJ2-7,TRBD1,CASSFGTGAYEQYF,TGTGCCAGCAGCTTCGGGACAGGGGCCTACGAGCAGTACTTC
TRBV5-6,-,TRBJ2-4,-,CASSSGLDIQYF,TGTGCCAGCAGCTCGGGGCTCGACATTCAGTACTTC
TRBV2,-,TRBJ1-1,-,CASKDGREAFF,TGTGCCAGCAAGGACGGCCGGGAAGCTTTCTTT
TRBV20-1,few,TRBJ1-1,-,CSARETYRTTEAFF,TGCAGTGCTAGAGAGACCTACCGGACCACTGAAGCTTTCTTT
TRBV28,few,TRBJ2-7,-,CASESLRAYEQYF,TGTGCCAGCGAGTCCCTTAGGGCGTACGAGCAGTACTTC
TRBV20-1,-,TRBJ2-7,TRBD2,CSARDPPKRLAGGPSEQYF,TGCAGTGCTAGAGATCCCCCCAAACGACTAGCGGGAGGGCCTAGCGAGCAGTACTTC
TRBV7-9,few,TRBJ2-5,-,CASITQGRVGETQYF,TGTGCCAGCATCACCCAGGGTCGAGTAGGAGAGACCCAGTACTTC
TRBV10-1,few,TRBJ2-1,-,CASSEGHAGNEQFF,TGCGCCAGCAGTGAGGGGCATGCGGGAAATGAGCAGTTCTTC
TRBV6-1,-,TRBJ1-1,-,CACAPGMDTEAFF,TGTGCCTGCGCGCCGGGGATGGACACTGAAGCTTTCTTT
TRBV4-1,-,TRBJ1-3,-,CASSQERALHTIYF,TGCGCCAGCAGCCAAGAACGCGCCTTGCACACCATATATTTT
TRBV18,-,TRBJ2-1,-,CASSPSMTENNEQFF,TGTGCCAGCTCACCCTCAATGACAGAAAACAATGAGCAGTTCTTC
TRBV6-4,many,TRBJ1-6,-,CASSDSDNSPLHF,TGTGCCAGCAGTGACTCGGACAATTCACCCCTCCACTTT
TRBV6-1,-,TRBJ2-3,-,CASTLERGADTQYF,TGTGCCAGCACCCTCGAGAGGGGGGCGGATACGCAGTATTTT
TRBV20-1,few,TRBJ2-3,-,CSAQLHSQDTQYF,TGCAGTGCCCAGCTCCATTCACAGGATACGCAGTATTTT
TRBV12-3/TRBV12-4,-,TRBJ2-1,TRBD2,CASSAGLASNEQFF,TGTGCCAGCAGCGCCGGACTAGCGAGCAATGAGCAGTTCTTC
TRBV20-1,-,TRBJ2-3,TRBD2,CSARGLAGGPVDTQYF,TGCAGTGCCAGGGGGCTAGCGGGAGGGCCCGTAGATACGCAGTATTTT
TRBV27,few,TRBJ2-2,-,CASNPVGAGELFF,TGTGCCAGCAACCCGGTGGGGGCCGGGGAGCTGTTTTTT
TRBV5-1,-,TRBJ2-5,TRBD2,CASSLARTRKTQYF,TGCGCCAGCAGCTTGGCGAGGACTAGGAAGACCCAGTACTTC